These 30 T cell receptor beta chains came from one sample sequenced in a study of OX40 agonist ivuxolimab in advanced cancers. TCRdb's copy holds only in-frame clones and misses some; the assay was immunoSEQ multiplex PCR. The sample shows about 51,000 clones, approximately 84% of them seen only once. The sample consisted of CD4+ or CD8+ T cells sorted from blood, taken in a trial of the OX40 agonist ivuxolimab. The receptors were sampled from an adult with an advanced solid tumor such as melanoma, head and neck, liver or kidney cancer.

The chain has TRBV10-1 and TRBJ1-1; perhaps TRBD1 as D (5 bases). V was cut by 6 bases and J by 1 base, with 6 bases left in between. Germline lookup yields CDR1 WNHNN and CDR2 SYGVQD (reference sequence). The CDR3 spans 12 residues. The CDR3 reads CASRGPNTEAFF. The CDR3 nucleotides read TGCGCCAGCAGGGGACCGAACACTGAAGCTTTCTTT.

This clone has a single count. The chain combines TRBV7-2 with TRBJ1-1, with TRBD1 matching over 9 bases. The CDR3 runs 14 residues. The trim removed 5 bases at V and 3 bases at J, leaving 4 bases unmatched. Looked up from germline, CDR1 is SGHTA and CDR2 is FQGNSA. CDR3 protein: CASSPRTGDTEAFF. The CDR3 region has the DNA TGTGCCAGCAGCCCTAGGACAGGGGACACTGAAGCTTTCTTT.

CDR3 sequence: CASSPRRASTNEKLFF. In nucleotides, the CDR3 is TGTGCCAGCAGCCCCCGGCGGGCATCAACTAATGAAAAACTGTTTTTT. This chain connects TRBV9 to TRBJ1-4; D gene ambiguous. Germline loops: CDR1 SGDLS, CDR2 YYNGEE. The V gene lost 4 bases and the J gene lost 0 bases, with 13 bases spanning the gap. The length of the CDR3 is 16 residues.

The DNA for the CDR3 is TGTGCCAGCAGTTACGACAGGGGGGCTGGCTACACCTTC. Translated, it gives CASSYDRGAGYTF. The chain links TRBV6-5 to TRBJ1-2, with 9 bases identical to TRBD1. CDR1 MNHEY and CDR2 SVGAGI come from the germline V gene. J lost 7 bases, V lost 2 bases, and 2 bases had no gene match. This CDR3 has 13 residues.

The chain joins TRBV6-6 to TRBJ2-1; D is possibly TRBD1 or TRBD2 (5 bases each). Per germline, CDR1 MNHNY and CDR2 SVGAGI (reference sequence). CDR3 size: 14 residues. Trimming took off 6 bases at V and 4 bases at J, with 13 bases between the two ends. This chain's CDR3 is CASSTGPPYNEQFF. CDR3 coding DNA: TGTGCCAGCAGCACGGGACCCCCTTACAATGAGCAGTTCTTC.

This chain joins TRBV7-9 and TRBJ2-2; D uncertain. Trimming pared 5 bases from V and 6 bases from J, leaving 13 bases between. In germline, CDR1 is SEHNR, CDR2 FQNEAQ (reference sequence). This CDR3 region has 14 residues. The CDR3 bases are TGTGCCAGCAGCCTTACCGGCCTAGCCGGGGAGCTGTTTTTT. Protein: CASSLTGLAGELFF.

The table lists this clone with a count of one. The CDR3 spells CASSLDGRGSQPQHF. The CDR3 DNA sequence: TGCGCCAGCAGCTTGGATGGGCGAGGTTCTCAGCCCCAGCATTTT. The chain is built from TRBV5-1 and TRBJ1-5; D remains unclear. V dropped 0 bases and J dropped 6 bases, with 13 bases sitting between them. Germline CDR1 SGHRS, CDR2 YFSETQ. This CDR3 has 15 residues.

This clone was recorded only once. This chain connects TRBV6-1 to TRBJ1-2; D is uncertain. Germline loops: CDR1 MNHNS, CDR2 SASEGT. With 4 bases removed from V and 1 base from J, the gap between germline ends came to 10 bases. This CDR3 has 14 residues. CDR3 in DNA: TGTGCCAGCAGTGGGGCAGTAATTAACTATGGCTACACCTTC. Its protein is CASSGAVINYGYTF.

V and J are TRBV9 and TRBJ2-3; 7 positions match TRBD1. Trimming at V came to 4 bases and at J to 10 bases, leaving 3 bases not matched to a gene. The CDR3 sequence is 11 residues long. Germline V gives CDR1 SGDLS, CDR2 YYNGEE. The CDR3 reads CASSRTGAQYF. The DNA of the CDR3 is TGTGCCAGCAGCAGGACAGGCGCGCAGTATTTT.

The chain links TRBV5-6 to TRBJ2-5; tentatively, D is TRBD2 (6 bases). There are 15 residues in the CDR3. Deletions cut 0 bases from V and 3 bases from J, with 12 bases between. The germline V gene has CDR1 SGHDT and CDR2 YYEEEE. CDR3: CASSLVAGLKETQYF. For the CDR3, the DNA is TGTGCCAGCAGCTTGGTTGCGGGGCTCAAAGAGACCCAGTACTTC.

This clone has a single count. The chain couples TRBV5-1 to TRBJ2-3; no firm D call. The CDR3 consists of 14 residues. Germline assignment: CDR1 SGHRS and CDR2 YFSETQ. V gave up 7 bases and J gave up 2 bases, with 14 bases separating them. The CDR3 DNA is TGCGCCAGCTCCAAGGACGAGCTCACAGATACGCAGTATTTT. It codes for CASSKDELTDTQYF.

CDR3 coding DNA: TGTGCCAGCAGCAGATTCGGGAACACTGAAGCTTTCTTT. It specifies CASSRFGNTEAFF. The chain carries TRBV7-9 and TRBJ1-1; D remains unclear. CDR1 and CDR2 (germline): SEHNR, FQNEAQ (reference sequence). This CDR3 comprises 13 residues. Trimming took off 5 bases at V and 1 base at J, with 8 bases between the two ends.

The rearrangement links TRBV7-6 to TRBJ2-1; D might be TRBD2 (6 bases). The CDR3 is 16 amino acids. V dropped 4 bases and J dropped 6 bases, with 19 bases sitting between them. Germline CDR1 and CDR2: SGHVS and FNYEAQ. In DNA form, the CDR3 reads TGTGCCAGCAGCTCGAAAAGCCGGGACTCGCTCAATGAGCAGTTCTTC. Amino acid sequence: CASSSKSRDSLNEQFF. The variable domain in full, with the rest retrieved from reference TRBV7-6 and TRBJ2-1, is GAGVSQSPRYKVTKRGQDVALRCDPISGHVSLYWYRQALGQGPEFLTYFNYEAQQDKSGLPNDRFSAERPEGSISTLTIQRTEQRDSAMYRCASSSKSRDSLNEQFFGPGTRLTVL.

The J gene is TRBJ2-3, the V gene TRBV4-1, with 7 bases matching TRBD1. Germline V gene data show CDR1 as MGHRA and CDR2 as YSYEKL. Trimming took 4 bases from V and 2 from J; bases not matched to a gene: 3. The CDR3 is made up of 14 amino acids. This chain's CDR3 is CASSPGTATDTQYF. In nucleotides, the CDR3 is TGCGCCAGCAGCCCAGGGACAGCCACAGATACGCAGTATTTT.

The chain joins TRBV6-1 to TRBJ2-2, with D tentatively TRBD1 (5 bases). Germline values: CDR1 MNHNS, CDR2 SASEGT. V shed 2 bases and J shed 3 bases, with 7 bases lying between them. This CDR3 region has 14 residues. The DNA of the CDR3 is TGTGCCAGCAGTGAATTAGGGGACACCGGGGAGCTGTTTTTT. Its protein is CASSELGDTGELFF.

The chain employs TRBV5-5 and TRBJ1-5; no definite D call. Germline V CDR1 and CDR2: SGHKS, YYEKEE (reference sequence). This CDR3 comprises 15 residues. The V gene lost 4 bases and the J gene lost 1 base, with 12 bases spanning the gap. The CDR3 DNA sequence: TGTGCCAGCAGCCCCGGCCCACGGAGCAATCAGCCCCAGCATTTT. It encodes CASSPGPRSNQPQHF.

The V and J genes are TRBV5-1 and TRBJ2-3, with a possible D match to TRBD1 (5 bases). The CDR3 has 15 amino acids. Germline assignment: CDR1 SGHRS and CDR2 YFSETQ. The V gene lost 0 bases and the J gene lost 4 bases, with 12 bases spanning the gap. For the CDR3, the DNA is TGCGCCAGCAGCTTGGTTAGCTTCAGGGCAGATACGCAGTATTTT. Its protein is CASSLVSFRADTQYF.

DNA of the CDR3: TGCGCCAGCAGCGCCCGGACAGGTAACTCCTACAATGAGCAGTTCTTC. It is translated as CASSARTGNSYNEQFF. The chain recombines TRBV4-1 with TRBJ2-1; the match to TRBD1 covers 7 bases. CDR1 and CDR2 from the germline V gene are MGHRA and YSYEKL. The V segment lost 5 bases and the J segment 0 bases; nucleotides outside the gene matches: 7. This CDR3 region has 16 residues.

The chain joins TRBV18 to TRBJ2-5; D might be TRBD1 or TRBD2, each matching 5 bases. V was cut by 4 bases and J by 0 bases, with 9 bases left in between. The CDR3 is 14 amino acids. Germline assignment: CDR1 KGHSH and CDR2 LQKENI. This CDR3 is CASSRGTDQETQYF. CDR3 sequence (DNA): TGTGCCAGCTCACGGGGGACGGACCAAGAGACCCAGTACTTC. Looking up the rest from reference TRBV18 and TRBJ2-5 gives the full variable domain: NAGVMQNPRHLVRRRGQEARLRCSPMKGHSHVYWYRQLPEEGLKFMVYLQKENIIDESGMPKERFSAEFPKEGPSILRIQQVVRGDSAAYFCASSRGTDQETQYFGPGTRLLVL.

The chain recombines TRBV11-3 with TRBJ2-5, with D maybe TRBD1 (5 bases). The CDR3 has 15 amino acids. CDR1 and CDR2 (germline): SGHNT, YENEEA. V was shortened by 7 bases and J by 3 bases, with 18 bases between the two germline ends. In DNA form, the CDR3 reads TGTGCCAGCAAACCCAGTAGGGGCGCTAAAGAGACCCAGTACTTC. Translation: CASKPSRGAKETQYF.

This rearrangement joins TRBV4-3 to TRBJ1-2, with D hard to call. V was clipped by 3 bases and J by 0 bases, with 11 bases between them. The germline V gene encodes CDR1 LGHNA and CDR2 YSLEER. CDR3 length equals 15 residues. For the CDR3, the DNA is TGCGCCAGCAGCCAGCAGGTTCTAGCTAACTATGGCTACACCTTC. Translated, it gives CASSQQVLANYGYTF.

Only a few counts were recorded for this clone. The CDR3 sequence is CASSLGADSDGYTF. The CDR3, as DNA: TGTGCCAGCAGCTTGGGAGCTGACAGTGATGGCTACACCTTC. The chain employs TRBV5-6 and TRBJ1-2; D may be TRBD1 (5 bases). This CDR3 spans 14 amino acids. Germline V gives CDR1 SGHDT, CDR2 YYEEEE. Trimming stripped 0 bases from V and 6 bases from J, with 12 bases between.

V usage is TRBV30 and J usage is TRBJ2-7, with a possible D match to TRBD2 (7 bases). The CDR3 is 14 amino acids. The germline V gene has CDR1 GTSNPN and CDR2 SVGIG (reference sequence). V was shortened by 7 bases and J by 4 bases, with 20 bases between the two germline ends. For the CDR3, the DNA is TGTGCCTCAAGGGGAGGGGGGCGCGAGTACGAGCAGTACTTC. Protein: CASRGGGREYEQYF.

Here the CDR3 reads CASSIGDSGAVETQYF. CDR3 coding DNA: TGTGCCAGTAGTATAGGGGACAGCGGTGCGGTGGAGACCCAGTACTTC. The chain is built from TRBV19 and TRBJ2-5; 7 bases line up with TRBD1. The V gene's germline CDR1 is LNHDA and CDR2 SQIVND (reference sequence). Losses at the gene ends were 1 base for V and 5 bases for J; bases not matched to a gene: 10. The CDR3 spans 16 residues.

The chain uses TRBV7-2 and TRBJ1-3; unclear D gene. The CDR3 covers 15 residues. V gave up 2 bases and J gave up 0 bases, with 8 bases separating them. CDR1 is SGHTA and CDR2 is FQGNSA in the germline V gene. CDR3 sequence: CASSLHGPSGNTIYF. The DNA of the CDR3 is TGTGCCAGCAGCTTACACGGACCCTCTGGAAACACCATATATTTT.

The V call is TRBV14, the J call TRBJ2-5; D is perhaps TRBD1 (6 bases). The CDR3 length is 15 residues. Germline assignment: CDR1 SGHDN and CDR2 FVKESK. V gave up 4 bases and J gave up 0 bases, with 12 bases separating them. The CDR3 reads CASSLLWDNQETQYF. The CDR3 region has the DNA TGTGCCAGCAGCCTCCTGTGGGACAACCAAGAGACCCAGTACTTC.

CDR3 nucleotide sequence: TGTGCCAGCAGCTTACCGGGACTGGGACAAGAGACCCAGTACTTC. Its translation: CASSLPGLGQETQYF. This rearrangement joins TRBV5-6 to TRBJ2-5; perhaps TRBD2 as D (6 bases). This CDR3 is 15 amino acids long. The ends were cut back, 2 bases at V and 2 bases at J, with 13 bases in the middle. The germline CDR1 and CDR2 sequences are SGHDT and YYEEEE.

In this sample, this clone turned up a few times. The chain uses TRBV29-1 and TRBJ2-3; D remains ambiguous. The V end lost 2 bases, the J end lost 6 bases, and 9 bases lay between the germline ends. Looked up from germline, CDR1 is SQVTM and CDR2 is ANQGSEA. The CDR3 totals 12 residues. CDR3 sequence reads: CSVEFSRDTQYF. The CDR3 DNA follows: TGCAGCGTTGAATTTTCCAGGGATACGCAGTATTTT.

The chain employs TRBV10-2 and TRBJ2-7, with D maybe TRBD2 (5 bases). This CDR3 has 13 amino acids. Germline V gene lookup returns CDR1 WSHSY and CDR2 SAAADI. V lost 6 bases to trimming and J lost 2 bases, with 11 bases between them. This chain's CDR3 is CASSILATYEQYF. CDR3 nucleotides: TGCGCCAGCAGCATTCTAGCAACCTACGAGCAGTACTTC.

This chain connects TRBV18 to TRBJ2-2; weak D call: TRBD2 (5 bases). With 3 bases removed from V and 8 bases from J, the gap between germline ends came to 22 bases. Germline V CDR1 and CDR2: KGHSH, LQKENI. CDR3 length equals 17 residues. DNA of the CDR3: TGTGCCAGCTCACCCCAACGGAACAGAGGGAGACCTGGGGAGCTGTTTTTT. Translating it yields CASSPQRNRGRPGELFF. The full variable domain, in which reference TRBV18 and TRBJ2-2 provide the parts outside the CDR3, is NAGVMQNPRHLVRRRGQEARLRCSPMKGHSHVYWYRQLPEEGLKFMVYLQKENIIDESGMPKERFSAEFPKEGPSILRIQQVVRGDSAAYFCASSPQRNRGRPGELFFGEGSRLTVL.